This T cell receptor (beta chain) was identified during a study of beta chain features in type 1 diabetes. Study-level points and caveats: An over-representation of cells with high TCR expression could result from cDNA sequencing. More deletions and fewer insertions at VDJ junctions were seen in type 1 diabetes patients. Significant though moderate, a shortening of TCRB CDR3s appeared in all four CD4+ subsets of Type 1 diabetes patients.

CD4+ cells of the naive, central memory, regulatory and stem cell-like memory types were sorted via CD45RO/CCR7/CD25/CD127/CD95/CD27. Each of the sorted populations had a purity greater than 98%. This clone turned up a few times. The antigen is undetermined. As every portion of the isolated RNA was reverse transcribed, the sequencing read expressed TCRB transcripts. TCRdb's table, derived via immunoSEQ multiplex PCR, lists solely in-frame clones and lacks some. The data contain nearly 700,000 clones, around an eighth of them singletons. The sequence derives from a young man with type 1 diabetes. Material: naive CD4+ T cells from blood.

DNA of the CDR3: TGCAGCGTTGAAGATGGACGGGAAGCTGAGCAGTTCTTC. It specifies CSVEDGREAEQFF. V and J are TRBV29-1 and TRBJ2-1; perhaps TRBD2 as D (5 bases). V was shortened by 0 bases and J by 9 bases, with 12 bases between the two germline ends. Germline-derived CDR1 and CDR2 are SQVTM and ANQGSEA. The CDR3 is made up of 13 amino acids.